The 6 T cell receptor beta chains below were found in one sample sequenced in a study of early T cells in non-severe SARS-CoV-2 infection. Each CDR3 protein is one row after TCRdb ran MiXCR on the 5' RACE reads. Found here are 74,000 or so distinct CDR3 sequences, 13% of them singletons; the top ten hold less than 1.5%. The sequenced sample consisted of whole blood. Every receptor here comes from an adult who was a healthcare worker with PCR-confirmed SARS-CoV-2 infection or an uninfected control (not recorded which).

This clonotype has a handful of counts. V is TRBV5-1 and J is TRBJ1-3, with no clear D. The CDR3 consists of 14 residues. Germline CDR1 is SGHRS and CDR2 is YFSETQ. Trimming took 0 bases from V and 0 from J, leaving 4 bases between them. This CDR3 reads CASSLVDSGNTIYF. CDR3 nucleotides: TGCGCCAGCAGCTTGGTGGACTCTGGAAACACCATATATTTT.

Only a few counts were recorded for this clonotype. The rearrangement links TRBV6-5 to TRBJ2-3, with 9 nucleotides matching TRBD1. The V segment lost 2 bases and the J segment 1 base; nucleotides outside the gene matches: 1. The CDR3 consists of 15 residues. CDR1 and CDR2 (germline): MNHEY, SVGAGI. The CDR3 spells CASSYRTGGTDTQYF. The CDR3 region has the DNA TGTGCCAGCAGTTACCGGACAGGGGGCACAGATACGCAGTATTTT.

This chain uses TRBV12-3 or TRBV12-4 with TRBJ2-1; weak D call: TRBD2 (7 bases). The V gene lost 5 bases and the J gene lost 12 bases, with 20 bases spanning the gap. The CDR3 totals 14 residues. CDR3 region: CASSGSGEPGGQFF. Written as DNA, the CDR3 is TGTGCCAGCAGTGGATCAGGGGAGCCGGGGGGGCAGTTCTTC.

There are a few counts of this clonotype. The chain has TRBV12-3 or TRBV12-4 and TRBJ1-2; TRBD1 is a possible D gene (5 bases). Deletions cut 5 bases from V and 4 bases from J, with 11 bases between. The CDR3 runs 13 residues. CDR3 DNA: TGTGCCAGCAGTCTTCGACAGATCTATGGCTACACCTTC. As protein: CASSLRQIYGYTF.

The chain employs TRBV11-2 and TRBJ2-2; 7 bases match TRBD1. Germline lookup yields CDR1 SGHAT and CDR2 FQNNGV. V shed 6 bases and J 13 bases; nucleotides not matched to a gene: 8. The CDR3 runs to 12 residues. The CDR3 here is CASSPDRDGLFF. CDR3 sequence (DNA): TGTGCCAGCAGTCCTGACAGGGACGGGCTGTTTTTT.

The chain is built from TRBV18 and TRBJ2-1, with D unclear. The CDR3 contains 17 residues. Germline CDR1 KGHSH, CDR2 LQKENI. Trimming pared 3 bases from V and 2 bases from J, leaving 17 bases between. Here the CDR3 DNA reads TGTGCCAGCTCACCTCGCAACGGGCAAAAGGCCTACAATGAGCAGTTCTTC. It codes for CASSPRNGQKAYNEQFF.